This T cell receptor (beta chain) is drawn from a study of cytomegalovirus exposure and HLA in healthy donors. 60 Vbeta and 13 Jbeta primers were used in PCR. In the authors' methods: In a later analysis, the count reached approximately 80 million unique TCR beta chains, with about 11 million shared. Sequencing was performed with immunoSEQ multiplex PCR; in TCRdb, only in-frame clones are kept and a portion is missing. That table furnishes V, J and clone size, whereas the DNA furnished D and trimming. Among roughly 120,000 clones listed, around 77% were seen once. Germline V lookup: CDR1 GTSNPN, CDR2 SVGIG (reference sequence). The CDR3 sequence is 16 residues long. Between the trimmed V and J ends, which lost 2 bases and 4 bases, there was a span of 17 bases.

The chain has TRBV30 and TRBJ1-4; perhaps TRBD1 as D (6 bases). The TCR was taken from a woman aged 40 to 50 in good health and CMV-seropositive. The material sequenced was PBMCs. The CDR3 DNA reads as TGTGCCTGGAGTTACCAGGGGAGGGGGATTAATGAAAAACTGTTTTTT. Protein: CAWSYQGRGINEKLFF.